Below, 32 T cell receptor beta chains from the same sample are listed, as sequenced in a study of T cell responses to AZD1222 COVID-19 vaccine. Produced via immunoSEQ multiplex PCR; TCRdb's table is partial and in-frame only. The sample has 90,000 to 150,000 clones, about 88% seen once. The sequenced sample was peripheral blood, obtained 28 days after the second AZD1222 dose. The receptors were sampled from an adult who received the AZD1222 COVID-19 vaccine.

The J gene is TRBJ1-5, the V gene TRBV6-5, with TRBD1 matching over 9 bases. The CDR3 totals 15 residues. Germline CDR1 is MNHEY and CDR2 is SVGAGI. Losses at the gene ends were 6 bases for V and 6 bases for J; bases not matched to a gene: 9. The CDR3 DNA is TGTGCCAGCAGCTCGACAGGGGGTCATGGTCAGCCCCAGCATTTT. Amino acids: CASSSTGGHGQPQHF.

The chain couples TRBV7-3 to TRBJ1-1; a possible D gene is TRBD1 (5 bases). Germline CDR1 is SGHTA and CDR2 is FQGTGA. V lost 8 bases and J lost 7, with 17 bases in between. The CDR3 loop spans 13 amino acids. CDR3 coding DNA: TGTGCCAGCTCACTTAACGGGGCCCATGAAGCTTTCTTT. As protein: CASSLNGAHEAFF.

This chain's CDR3 is CASSSAGLNNSPLHF. The CDR3 DNA sequence: TGTGCCAGCAGCTCCGCGGGACTGAATAATTCACCCCTCCACTTT. The chain joins TRBV7-9 to TRBJ1-6; D might be TRBD1 (5 bases). Germline assignment: CDR1 SEHNR and CDR2 FQNEAQ (reference sequence). CDR3 length: 15 residues. The V end was cut by 4 bases, the J end by 5 bases, with 12 bases between.

The chain links TRBV7-6 to TRBJ1-2; perhaps TRBD1 as D (5 bases). Germline-derived CDR1 and CDR2 are SGHVS and FNYEAQ. The CDR3 is made up of 12 amino acids. Between the trimmed V and J ends, which lost 0 bases and 8 bases, there was a span of 7 bases. The CDR3 reads CASSLAGEGYTF. DNA for the CDR3: TGTGCCAGCAGCTTAGCAGGGGAGGGCTACACCTTC. The full variable domain, rest sourced from reference TRBV7-6 and TRBJ1-2, is GAGVSQSPRYKVTKRGQDVALRCDPISGHVSLYWYRQALGQGPEFLTYFNYEAQQDKSGLPNDRFSAERPEGSISTLTIQRTEQRDSAMYRCASSLAGEGYTFGSGTRLTVV.

V gene TRBV4-2 combines with J gene TRBJ2-2; D not resolved. Per germline, CDR1 LGHNA and CDR2 YNFKEQ. The CDR3 is 14 amino acids. V lost 7 bases and J 0 bases, leaving 9 bases between the germline ends. The CDR3 coding sequence is TGTGCCAGCATCATGGATCCGAACACCGGGGAGCTGTTTTTT. Amino acid sequence: CASIMDPNTGELFF.

This clone was recorded only once. This chain joins TRBV30 and TRBJ2-7, with D possibly being TRBD1 (6 bases). The CDR3 runs to 12 residues. The germline V gene encodes CDR1 GTSNPN and CDR2 SVGIG (reference sequence). The V gene lost 3 bases and the J gene lost 2 bases, with 8 bases spanning the gap. CDR3 region: CAWRRQAYEQYF. The CDR3 DNA reads as TGTGCCTGGAGACGACAGGCCTACGAGCAGTACTTC.

This chain uses TRBV4-3 with TRBJ1-4; D possibly corresponds to TRBD1 (6 bases). This CDR3 is built from 17 residues. The germline CDR1 and CDR2 sequences are LGHNA and YSLEER. V lost 3 bases to trimming and J lost 3 bases, with 17 bases between them. CDR3 amino acids: CASSQRGRGQSNEKLFF. In DNA form, the CDR3 reads TGCGCCAGCAGCCAGAGGGGCCGGGGGCAGTCTAATGAAAAACTGTTTTTT.

V gene TRBV30 combines with J gene TRBJ1-2; D remains ambiguous. The V end was cut by 2 bases, the J end by 2 bases, with 15 bases between. The CDR3 runs to 15 residues. Germline CDR1 GTSNPN, CDR2 SVGIG (reference sequence). The CDR3 region is CAWSSNTRRNYGYTF. The CDR3 region has the DNA TGTGCCTGGAGTTCTAACACAAGGAGGAACTATGGCTACACCTTC.

J is TRBJ2-4 and V is TRBV4-3; tentative D call: TRBD2 (5 bases). The V end was cut by 3 bases, the J end by 2 bases, with 20 bases between. The germline V gene encodes CDR1 LGHNA and CDR2 YSLEER. This CDR3 region has 18 residues. The chain's CDR3 is CASSQDLPRVLSKNIQYF. CDR3 DNA sequence: TGCGCCAGCAGCCAGGATCTCCCGAGGGTTCTGTCCAAAAACATTCAGTACTTC.

CDR3 bases: TGTGCCATCAGTGGGGGCCGGGACAGGATCTCCTACGAGCAGTACTTC. As protein: CAISGGRDRISYEQYF. The rearrangement uses TRBV10-3 and TRBJ2-7; 8 bases fit TRBD1. Germline trimming cut 4 bases from V and 0 bases from J; bases unmatched to any gene: 8. The CDR3 runs to 16 residues. Germline V gene sequence: CDR1 ENHRY, CDR2 SYGVKD.

This sequence joins TRBV7-9 and TRBJ1-1; D may be TRBD1 (6 bases). With 6 bases removed from V and 0 bases from J, the gap between germline ends came to 14 bases. This CDR3 has 15 amino acids. Per the germline V gene, CDR1 is SEHNR and CDR2 is FQNEAQ (reference sequence). The CDR3 DNA reads TGTGCCAGCAGTCCCTGGGGGGGCGTGAACACTGAAGCTTTCTTT. Encoded protein: CASSPWGGVNTEAFF.

The V gene is TRBV9, the J gene TRBJ1-4, with TRBD1 matching 7 bases. The CDR3 is 17 residues long. CDR1 is SGDLS and CDR2 is YYNGEE in the germline V gene. The V gene end was trimmed by 0 bases and the J gene end by 6 bases; junction bases not matched to a gene: 11. The CDR3 DNA follows: TGTGCCAGCAGCGTAGATATCTCTAGGACAGGTCATGAAAAACTGTTTTTT. It is translated as CASSVDISRTGHEKLFF.

V is TRBV10-3 and J is TRBJ1-4, with D maybe TRBD1 (5 bases). Germline V lookup: CDR1 ENHRY, CDR2 SYGVKD. The CDR3 contains 14 residues. V lost 2 bases and J 16 bases, leaving 20 bases between the germline ends. The CDR3 sequence: CAISEASPPGNPFF. Written as DNA, the CDR3 is TGTGCCATCAGTGAGGCGAGCCCCCCAGGGAACCCGTTTTTT.

The genes are TRBV19 and TRBJ1-1, with D tentatively TRBD1 (6 bases). This CDR3 is 16 amino acids long. Between the trimmed V and J ends, which lost 6 bases and 3 bases, there was a span of 20 bases. Germline loops: CDR1 LNHDA, CDR2 SQIVND (reference sequence). The CDR3 loop is CASRHVRGARDTEAFF. The CDR3 DNA follows: TGTGCCAGTAGACATGTGAGGGGGGCTCGGGACACTGAAGCTTTCTTT.

This rearrangement joins TRBV9 to TRBJ2-3; 7 nucleotides match TRBD1. The CDR3 is 16 residues long. The germline V gene has CDR1 SGDLS and CDR2 YYNGEE. The J segment lost 0 bases and the V segment lost 0 bases, leaving 4 bases of the junction unmatched. CDR3 amino acids: CASSVETGASTDTQYF. The CDR3 DNA sequence: TGTGCCAGCAGCGTAGAAACAGGGGCCAGCACAGATACGCAGTATTTT.

This clone has only a few counts. This sequence joins TRBV3-1 (or the pseudogene TRBV3-2) and TRBJ1-5; the D gene is possibly TRBD1 (6 bases). V lost 1 base to trimming and J lost 8 bases, with 18 bases between them. The CDR3 is made up of 16 amino acids. CDR1 and CDR2 (germline): LGHDT, YNNKEL (reference sequence). CDR3 protein: CASSQGPGGGLKPQHF. The CDR3 nucleotides are TGTGCCAGCAGCCAAGGGCCCGGGGGCGGTTTGAAGCCCCAGCATTTT.

CDR3 residues: CAWTPGLHSPLHF. The CDR3 DNA is TGTGCCTGGACCCCGGGGCTCCATTCACCCCTCCACTTT. The chain employs TRBV30 and TRBJ1-6; possible D gene TRBD1, 5 bases. This CDR3 is built from 13 residues. With 4 bases removed from V and 8 bases from J, the gap between germline ends came to 12 bases. Germline assignment: CDR1 GTSNPN and CDR2 SVGIG (reference sequence).

This chain links TRBV15 with TRBJ1-2; 7 nucleotides agree with TRBD1. This CDR3 has 13 residues. Germline V gene sequence: CDR1 LNHNV, CDR2 YYDKDF (reference sequence). J was trimmed by 5 bases and V by 5 bases; bases with no gene match: 5. In DNA form, the CDR3 reads TGTGCCACCAGCGCAGGCAGGGGGTATGGCTACACCTTC. Amino acids: CATSAGRGYGYTF.

In its sample, this clone was seen once. The chain carries TRBV4-2 and TRBJ2-2; a possible D gene is TRBD2 (6 bases). In germline, CDR1 is LGHNA, CDR2 YNFKEQ. The CDR3 runs 19 residues. V was shortened by 2 bases and J by 0 bases, with 19 bases between the two germline ends. This CDR3 is CASSQLTSYPTANTGELFF. CDR3 sequence (DNA): TGTGCCAGCAGCCAACTTACTAGCTATCCTACCGCGAACACCGGGGAGCTGTTTTTT.

This chain connects TRBV15 to TRBJ1-2, with TRBD1 matching over 9 bases. The germline V gene encodes CDR1 LNHNV and CDR2 YYDKDF (reference sequence). The junction had 6 bases not matched to a gene; V was cut back by 0 bases and J by 7 bases. CDR3 length: 15 residues. The DNA of the CDR3 is TGTGCCACCAGCAGAGAGAGAGGACAGGGGTCTGGCTACACCTTC. Translated, it gives CATSRERGQGSGYTF.

The rearrangement links TRBV7-6 to TRBJ2-7; 8 nucleotides line up with TRBD2. The CDR3 totals 16 residues. Germline V gene sequence: CDR1 SGHVS, CDR2 FNYEAQ. V shed 5 bases, J shed 0 bases, and the junction held 9 bases outside the gene matches. The CDR3 DNA reads TGTGCCAGCAGCGCCCGGACCGGGACTAGCTCCTACGAGCAGTACTTC. Residues: CASSARTGTSSYEQYF.

The rearrangement links TRBV6-4 to TRBJ2-2, with unresolved D. Trimming left V 4 bases short and J 5 bases short, with 8 bases between. Germline loops: CDR1 MRHNA, CDR2 SNTAGT. The CDR3 consists of 13 residues. The CDR3: CASSAASTGELFF. CDR3 nucleotides: TGTGCCAGCAGTGCAGCGTCTACCGGGGAGCTGTTTTTT.

The J gene is TRBJ1-2, the V gene TRBV29-1; D is possibly TRBD1 (5 bases). The CDR3 runs 14 residues. V was shortened by 2 bases and J by 1 base, with 11 bases between the two germline ends. Germline V gene data show CDR1 as SQVTM and CDR2 as ANQGSEA. CDR3 sequence: CSVEPRDVNYGYTF. CDR3 DNA: TGCAGCGTTGAACCCAGGGACGTTAACTATGGCTACACCTTC.

The CDR3 spells CASSSTIWDYEQYF. CDR3 DNA: TGTGCCAGCAGCTCTACAATTTGGGACTACGAGCAGTACTTC. This chain connects TRBV5-6 to TRBJ2-7; D is ambiguous. Germline lookup yields CDR1 SGHDT and CDR2 YYEEEE. The CDR3 totals 14 residues. The V and J ends lost 3 bases and 3 bases respectively, with 13 bases between them. Drawing the rest from reference TRBV5-6 and TRBJ2-7, the complete variable domain is DAGVTQSPTHLIKTRGQQVTLRCSPKSGHDTVSWYQQALGQGPQFIFQYYEEEERQRGNFPDRFSGHQFPNYSSELNVNALLLGDSALYLCASSSTIWDYEQYFGPGTRLTVT.

The V and J genes are TRBV10-1 and TRBJ2-2, with D perhaps matching TRBD2 (6 bases). From germline, CDR1 is WNHNN and CDR2 SYGVQD (reference sequence). The CDR3 contains 11 residues. With 3 bases removed from V and 12 bases from J, the gap between germline ends came to 8 bases. The CDR3 bases are TGCGCCAGCAGTGATCGGGGGAAGCTGTTTTTT. This sequence encodes CASSDRGKLFF.

Here the CDR3 reads CASSLQLSSTDTQYF. The CDR3 nucleotides are TGTGCCAGCAGCCTACAACTTTCTAGCACAGATACGCAGTATTTT. The chain combines TRBV6-5 with TRBJ2-3; D gene ambiguous. This CDR3 is built from 15 residues. Trimming pared 6 bases from V and 0 bases from J, leaving 13 bases between. Looked up from germline, CDR1 is MNHEY and CDR2 is SVGAGI.

This clone was seen only once. This chain uses TRBV5-4 with TRBJ2-5; D perhaps matches TRBD2 (6 bases). Looked up from germline, CDR1 is SGHNT and CDR2 is YYREEE (reference sequence). This CDR3 contains 14 residues. V shed 4 bases and J shed 5 bases, with 15 bases lying between them. The CDR3 nucleotides read TGTGCCAGCAGCATCTCGGGGACTCGCGAGACCCAGTACTTC. Residues: CASSISGTRETQYF.

The chain carries TRBV6-6 and TRBJ1-5; TRBD1 is a possible D gene (6 bases). V was trimmed by 5 bases and J by 4 bases, leaving 27 bases between them. Germline assignment: CDR1 MNHNY and CDR2 SVGAGI (reference sequence). This CDR3 has 19 residues. CDR3 sequence (DNA): TGTGCCAGCAGTCAACCGACGCCCGCACAGGGATGGGGAAATCAGCCCCAGCATTTT. It yields the protein CASSQPTPAQGWGNQPQHF.

The chain recombines TRBV7-8 with TRBJ1-6, with 7 bases that match TRBD1. Germline V gene sequence: CDR1 SGHVS, CDR2 FQNEAQ. V shed 4 bases, J shed 3 bases, and the junction held 12 bases outside the gene matches. This CDR3 has 18 amino acids. CDR3 region: CASSSRPSAGGYNSPLHF. The CDR3 DNA reads as TGTGCCAGCAGCTCCCGACCCTCTGCAGGGGGCTATAATTCACCCCTCCACTTT.

This clone was detected a few times. The chain has TRBV2 and TRBJ2-7, with a tentative D call TRBD1 (5 bases). Per the germline V gene, CDR1 is SNHLY and CDR2 is FYNNEI. The CDR3 runs 13 residues. Trimming left V 3 bases short and J 6 bases short, with 12 bases between. The DNA of the CDR3 is TGTGCCAGCAGTGAGGGCAGGGTAACCGAGCAGTACTTC. Encoded protein: CASSEGRVTEQYF.

V usage is TRBV4-3 and J usage is TRBJ1-1; tentatively, D is TRBD1 (5 bases). CDR1 is LGHNA, CDR2 YSLEER, per germline. The CDR3 has 16 amino acids. V shed 0 bases and J shed 6 bases, with 17 bases lying between them. CDR3 in amino acids: CASSQDREGPGSEAFF. For the CDR3, the DNA is TGCGCCAGCAGCCAAGATAGGGAGGGGCCGGGTTCTGAAGCTTTCTTT.

This chain uses TRBV6-1 with TRBJ1-6; 7 positions match TRBD1. Germline CDR1 MNHNS, CDR2 SASEGT. The V segment lost 2 bases and the J segment 7 bases; nucleotides outside the gene matches: 5. This CDR3 is built from 15 residues. DNA of the CDR3: TGTGCCAGCAGTGAAAGGAGGGGGCTGAATTCACCCCTCCACTTT. Residues: CASSERRGLNSPLHF.